This TCR beta chain stems from a study of blood T cells in healthy people across ages. Overall study findings and caveats: The long-lived group displayed more naive CD4+ cells, plus higher diversity, than the aged donors did. Diversity figures based on one million T cells were deemed too low. TCR beta diversity per million T cells fell roughly linearly with age.

Total RNA amounts of at least 6 micrograms were extracted per sample. Concerning this clonotype: Its antigen is unknown.

From germline, CDR1 is SGHVS and CDR2 FNYEAQ. The CDR3 covers 20 residues. V dropped 3 bases and J dropped 3; count of bases not matched to a gene: 19. Primed by a sample-barcoded 5' primer and a J-beta primer mix, a second PCR proceeded for 7 to 11 cycles. MiXCR, applied by TCRdb to the 5' RACE reads, yields one record per CDR3 protein. The data contain over a million distinct CDR3 sequences, 42% of them singletons. The sample taken for sequencing was blood. This sequence originates from a young woman in good health. This sequence joins TRBV7-6 and TRBJ2-1; 8 bases map to TRBD2. CDR3 DNA: TGTGCCAGCAGCTTTAGGGGGGTGGGGAGCCCGGGACTAGTCTACAATGAGCAGTTCTTC. Translation: CASSFRGVGSPGLVYNEQFF.